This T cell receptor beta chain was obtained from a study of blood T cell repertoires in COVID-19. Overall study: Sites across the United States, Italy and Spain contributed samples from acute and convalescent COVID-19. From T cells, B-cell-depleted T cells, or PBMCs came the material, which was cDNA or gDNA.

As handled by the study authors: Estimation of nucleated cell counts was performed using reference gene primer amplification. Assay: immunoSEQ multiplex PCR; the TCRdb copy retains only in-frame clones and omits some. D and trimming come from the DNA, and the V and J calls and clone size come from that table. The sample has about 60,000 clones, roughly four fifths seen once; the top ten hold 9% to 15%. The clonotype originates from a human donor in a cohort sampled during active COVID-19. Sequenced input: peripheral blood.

The CDR3 region has the DNA TGTGCCAGCAGTTTAGACAGGGTTGAAGCTTTCTTT. It specifies CASSLDRVEAFF. The chain links TRBV28 to TRBJ1-1, with 7 bases fitting TRBD1. The V and J ends lost 2 bases and 7 bases, in that order; junction bases with no gene match: 1. The CDR3 has 12 amino acids. Per germline, CDR1 MDHEN and CDR2 SYDVKM.